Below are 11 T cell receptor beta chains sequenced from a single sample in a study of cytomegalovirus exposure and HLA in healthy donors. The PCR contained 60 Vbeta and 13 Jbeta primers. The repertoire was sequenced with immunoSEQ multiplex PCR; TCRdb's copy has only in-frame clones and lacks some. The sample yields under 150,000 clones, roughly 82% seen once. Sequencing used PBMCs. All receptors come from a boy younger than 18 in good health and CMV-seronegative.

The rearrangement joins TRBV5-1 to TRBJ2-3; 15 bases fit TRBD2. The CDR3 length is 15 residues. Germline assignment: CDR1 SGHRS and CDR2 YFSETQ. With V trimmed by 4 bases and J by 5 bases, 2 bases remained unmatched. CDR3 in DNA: TGCGCCAGCAGCATGGGACTAGCGGGAGGAGATACGCAGTATTTT. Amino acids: CASSMGLAGGDTQYF.

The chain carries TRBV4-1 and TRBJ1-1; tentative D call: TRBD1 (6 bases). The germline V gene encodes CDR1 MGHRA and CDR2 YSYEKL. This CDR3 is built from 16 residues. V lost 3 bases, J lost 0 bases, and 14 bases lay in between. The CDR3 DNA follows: TGCGCCAGCAGCCAGCACCCGGACAGCCTGAACACTGAAGCTTTCTTT. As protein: CASSQHPDSLNTEAFF.

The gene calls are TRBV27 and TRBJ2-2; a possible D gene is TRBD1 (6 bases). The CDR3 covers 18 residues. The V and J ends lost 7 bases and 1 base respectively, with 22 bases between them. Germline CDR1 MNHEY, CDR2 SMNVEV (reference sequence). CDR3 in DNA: TGTGCCAGCATCTCACTACCCGTTACAGGGATGAACACCGGGGAGCTGTTTTTT. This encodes CASISLPVTGMNTGELFF.

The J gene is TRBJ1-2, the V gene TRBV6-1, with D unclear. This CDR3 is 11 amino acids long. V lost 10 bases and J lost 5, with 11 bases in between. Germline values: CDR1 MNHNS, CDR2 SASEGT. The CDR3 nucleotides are TGTGCCACCTTAAGGAGTTATGGCTACACCTTC. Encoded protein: CATLRSYGYTF.

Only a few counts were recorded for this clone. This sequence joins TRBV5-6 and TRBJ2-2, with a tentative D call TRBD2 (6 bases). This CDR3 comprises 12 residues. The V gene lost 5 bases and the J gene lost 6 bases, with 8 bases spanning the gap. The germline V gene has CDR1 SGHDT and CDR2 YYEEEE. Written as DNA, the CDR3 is TGTGCCAGCAGTCTAGCGCCCGGGGAGCTGTTTTTT. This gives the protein CASSLAPGELFF. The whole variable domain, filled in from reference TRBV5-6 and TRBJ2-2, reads DAGVTQSPTHLIKTRGQQVTLRCSPKSGHDTVSWYQQALGQGPQFIFQYYEEEERQRGNFPDRFSGHQFPNYSSELNVNALLLGDSALYLCASSLAPGELFFGEGSRLTVL.

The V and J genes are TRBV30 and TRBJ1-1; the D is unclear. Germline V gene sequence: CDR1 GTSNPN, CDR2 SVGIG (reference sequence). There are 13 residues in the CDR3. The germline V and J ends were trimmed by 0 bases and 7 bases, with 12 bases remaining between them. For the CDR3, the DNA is TGTGCCTGGAGTGTAAGTCCCTCAGGTGAAGCTTTCTTT. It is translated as CAWSVSPSGEAFF.

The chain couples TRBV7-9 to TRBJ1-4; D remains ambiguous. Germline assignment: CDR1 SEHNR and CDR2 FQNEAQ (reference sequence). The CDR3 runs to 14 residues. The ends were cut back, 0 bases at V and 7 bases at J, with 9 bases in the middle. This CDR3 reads CASSLASLSEKLFF. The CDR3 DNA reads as TGTGCCAGCAGCTTAGCCTCCCTCTCTGAAAAACTGTTTTTT.

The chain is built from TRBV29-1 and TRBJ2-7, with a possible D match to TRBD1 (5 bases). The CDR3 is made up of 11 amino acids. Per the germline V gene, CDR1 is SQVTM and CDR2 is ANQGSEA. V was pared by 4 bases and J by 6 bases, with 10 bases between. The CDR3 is CSVVGASEQYF. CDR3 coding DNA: TGCAGCGTTGTAGGGGCGTCCGAGCAGTACTTC.

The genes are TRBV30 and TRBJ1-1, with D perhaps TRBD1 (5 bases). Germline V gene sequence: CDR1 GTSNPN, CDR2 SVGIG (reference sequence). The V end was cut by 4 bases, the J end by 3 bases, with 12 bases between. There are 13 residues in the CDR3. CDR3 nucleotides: TGTGCCTGGAACTTAAGGGGTGACACTGAAGCTTTCTTT. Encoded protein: CAWNLRGDTEAFF.

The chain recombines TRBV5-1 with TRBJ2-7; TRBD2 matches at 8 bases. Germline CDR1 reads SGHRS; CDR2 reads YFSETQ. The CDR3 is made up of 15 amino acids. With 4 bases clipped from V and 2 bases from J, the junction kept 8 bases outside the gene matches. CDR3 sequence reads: CASSQTGTRAYEQYF. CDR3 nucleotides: TGCGCCAGCAGCCAAACCGGGACTAGAGCCTACGAGCAGTACTTC.

CDR3 nucleotide sequence: TGTGCCAGCAGTTCGAGTGCGGGGGGTAAGACCCAGTACTTC. Its translation is CASSSSAGGKTQYF. V is TRBV7-2 and J is TRBJ2-5; 8 nucleotides line up with TRBD2. Germline-derived CDR1 and CDR2 are SGHTA and FQGNSA. The CDR3 contains 14 residues. V dropped 6 bases and J dropped 6; count of bases not matched to a gene: 9.